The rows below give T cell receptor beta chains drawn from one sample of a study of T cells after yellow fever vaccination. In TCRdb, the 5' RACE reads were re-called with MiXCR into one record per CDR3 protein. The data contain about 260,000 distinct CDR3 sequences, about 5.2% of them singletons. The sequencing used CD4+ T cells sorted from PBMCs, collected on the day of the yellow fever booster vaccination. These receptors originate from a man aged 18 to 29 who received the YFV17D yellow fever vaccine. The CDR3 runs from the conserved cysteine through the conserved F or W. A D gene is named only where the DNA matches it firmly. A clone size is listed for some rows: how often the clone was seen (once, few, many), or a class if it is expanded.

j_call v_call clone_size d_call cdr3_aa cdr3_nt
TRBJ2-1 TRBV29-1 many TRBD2 CSVERPSGGANEQFF TGCAGCGTTGAACGCCCCAGCGGGGGGGCAAATGAGCAGTTCTTC
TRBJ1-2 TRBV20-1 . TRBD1 CSARAPGTGVYGYTF TGCAGTGCTAGAGCCCCCGGGACAGGAGTCTATGGCTACACCTTC
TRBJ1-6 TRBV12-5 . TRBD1 CASGLVLGTGGELNSPLHF TGTGCTAGTGGTTTGGTACTCGGGACAGGGGGCGAATTGAATTCACCCCTCCACTTT
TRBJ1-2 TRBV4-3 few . CASSQDWGPPLAYGYTF TGCGCCAGCAGCCAAGATTGGGGACCGCCTCTGGCCTATGGCTACACCTTC
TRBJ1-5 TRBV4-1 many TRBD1 CASSQVGTGVNQPQHF TGCGCCAGCAGCCAAGTGGGGACAGGGGTAAATCAGCCCCAGCATTTT
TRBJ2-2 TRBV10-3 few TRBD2 CAISGTSGGRGTGELFF TGTGCCATCAGCGGGACTAGCGGGGGCCGGGGCACCGGGGAGCTGTTTTTT
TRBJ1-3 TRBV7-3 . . CASSLTPPGGPGNTIYF TGTGCCAGCAGCTTAACGCCCCCGGGAGGGCCTGGAAACACCATATATTTT
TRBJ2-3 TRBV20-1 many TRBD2 CSASQTSGLTDTQYF TGCAGTGCCAGTCAGACTAGCGGCCTCACAGATACGCAGTATTTT
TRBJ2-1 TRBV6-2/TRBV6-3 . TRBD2 CASRGLLAGAYNEQFF TGTGCCAGCAGGGGGCTGCTAGCGGGGGCCTACAATGAGCAGTTCTTC
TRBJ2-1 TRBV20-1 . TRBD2 CSAYPSVGAGGPDEQFF TGCAGTGCTTACCCCAGCGTTGGGGCGGGGGGGCCCGATGAGCAGTTCTTC
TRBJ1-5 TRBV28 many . CASSRGINQPQHF TGTGCCAGCAGTCGGGGGATAAATCAGCCCCAGCATTTT
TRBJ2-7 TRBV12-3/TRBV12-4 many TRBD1 CASRPTGAEQYF TGTGCCAGCAGGCCGACAGGGGCCGAGCAGTACTTC
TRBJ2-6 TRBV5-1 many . CASRDPGANVLTF TGCGCCAGCCGCGACCCTGGGGCCAACGTCCTGACTTTC
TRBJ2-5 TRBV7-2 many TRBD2 CASSRGTSGWLQETQYF TGTGCCAGCAGCCGCGGGACTAGCGGGTGGTTACAAGAGACCCAGTACTTC
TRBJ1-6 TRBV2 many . CASSAGQSNSPLHF TGTGCCAGCAGTGCGGGACAATCTAATTCACCCCTCCACTTT
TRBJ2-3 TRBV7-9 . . CASSWLGRDTQYF TGTGCCAGCAGCTGGCTAGGCCGGGATACGCAGTATTTT
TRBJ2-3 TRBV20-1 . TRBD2 CSAPGLAGGWGTDTQYF TGCAGTGCTCCTGGACTAGCGGGGGGTTGGGGCACAGATACGCAGTATTTT
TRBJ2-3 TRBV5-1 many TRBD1 CASSLGGQSTDTQYF TGCGCCAGCAGCTTGGGGGGACAGAGCACAGATACGCAGTATTTT
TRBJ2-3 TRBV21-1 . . CASSKVFSSGDTQYF TGTGCCAGCAGCAAAGTGTTCTCCTCGGGAGATACGCAGTATTTT
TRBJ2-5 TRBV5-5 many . CASSLVMAGAETQYF TGTGCCAGCAGCTTGGTGATGGCGGGGGCGGAGACCCAGTACTTC
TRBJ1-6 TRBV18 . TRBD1 CASSQGTGGSDSPLHF TGTGCCAGCTCACAAGGGACAGGGGGCTCGGATTCACCCCTCCACTTT
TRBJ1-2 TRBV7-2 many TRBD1 CASSAREGARDGYTF TGTGCCAGCAGCGCCCGGGAGGGGGCGCGGGATGGCTACACCTTC
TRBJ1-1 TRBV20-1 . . CSATSSRRVNTEAFF TGCAGTGCTACTTCATCCCGGCGCGTGAACACTGAAGCTTTCTTT
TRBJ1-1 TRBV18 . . CASSPFGSVRSNTEAFF TGTGCCAGCTCACCTTTTGGTTCGGTCCGGTCGAACACTGAAGCTTTCTTT
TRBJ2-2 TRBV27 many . CASSYSAAVGELFF TGTGCCAGCAGTTATTCTGCGGCTGTCGGGGAGCTGTTTTTT
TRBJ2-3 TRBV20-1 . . CSARGVNHVSTDTQYF TGCAGTGCTAGGGGGGTCAATCACGTAAGCACAGATACGCAGTATTTT
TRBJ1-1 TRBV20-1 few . CSARGSTKKNTEAFF TGCAGTGCTAGGGGGAGCACCAAAAAGAACACTGAAGCTTTCTTT
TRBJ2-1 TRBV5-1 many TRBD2 CASSSQSASGGTYNEQFF TGCGCCAGCAGCTCACAGAGCGCTAGCGGGGGAACCTACAATGAGCAGTTCTTC
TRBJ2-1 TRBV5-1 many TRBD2 CASRVGAGGLGSYNEQFF TGCGCCAGCAGGGTTGGAGCGGGGGGCCTTGGCTCCTACAATGAGCAGTTCTTC
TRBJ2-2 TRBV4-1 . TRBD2 CASSLREGTGELFF TGCGCCAGCAGCCTGAGGGAGGGGACCGGGGAGCTGTTTTTT
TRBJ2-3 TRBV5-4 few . CASSPDPPGVTQYF TGTGCCAGCAGCCCCGACCCCCCGGGGGTCACGCAGTATTTT
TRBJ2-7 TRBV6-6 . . CASSWGRGYEQYF TGTGCCAGCAGTTGGGGCAGGGGCTACGAGCAGTACTTC
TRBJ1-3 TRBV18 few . CASSPGIRNTIYF TGTGCCAGCTCACCAGGAATCCGTAACACCATATATTTT
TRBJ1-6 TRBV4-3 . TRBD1 CASSQPSQGGFGGPLHF TGCGCCAGCAGCCAACCTTCCCAGGGGGGTTTCGGGGGACCCCTCCACTTT
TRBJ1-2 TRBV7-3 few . CASSSNERTF TGTGCCAGCAGCTCGAACGAGAGAACCTTC
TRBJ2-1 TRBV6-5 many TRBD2 CASSYAASGGFNEQFF TGTGCCAGCAGTTACGCCGCTAGCGGGGGGTTCAATGAGCAGTTCTTC
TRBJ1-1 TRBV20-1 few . CSARGHRNTEAFF TGCAGTGCTAGAGGCCATAGGAACACTGAAGCTTTCTTT
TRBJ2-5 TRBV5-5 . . CASSLRQGKWETQYF TGTGCCAGCAGCTTGCGTCAGGGGAAGTGGGAGACCCAGTACTTC
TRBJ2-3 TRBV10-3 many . CAISESTGTDTQYF TGTGCCATCAGTGAGTCCACGGGCACAGATACGCAGTATTTT
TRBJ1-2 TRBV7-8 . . CASSYGELNYGYTF TGTGCCAGCAGCTACGGGGAGCTTAACTATGGCTACACCTTC
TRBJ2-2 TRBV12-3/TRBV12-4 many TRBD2 CASSLAGGARTGELFF TGTGCCAGCAGTTTAGCCGGGGGGGCGCGGACCGGGGAGCTGTTTTTT
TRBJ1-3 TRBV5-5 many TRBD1 CASSGRTGAGNTIYF TGTGCCAGCAGCGGACGGACAGGGGCAGGAAACACCATATATTTT
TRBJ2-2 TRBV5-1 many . CASSFKGGVGELFF TGCGCCAGCAGCTTTAAGGGCGGCGTCGGGGAGCTGTTTTTT
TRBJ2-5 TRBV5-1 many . CASSLVGGETQYF TGCGCCAGCAGCCTAGTGGGTGGAGAGACCCAGTACTTC
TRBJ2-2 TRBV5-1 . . CASSLVSWRNTGELFF TGCGCCAGCAGCTTGGTTTCCTGGCGTAACACCGGGGAGCTGTTTTTT
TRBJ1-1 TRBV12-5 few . CASGFIGNTEAFF TGTGCTAGTGGTTTTATCGGGAATACTGAAGCTTTCTTT
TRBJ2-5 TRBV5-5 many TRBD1 CASSGTVQETQYF TGTGCCAGCAGCGGGACAGTTCAAGAGACCCAGTACTTC
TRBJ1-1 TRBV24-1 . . CATSDPDTTEAFF TGTGCCACCAGTGATCCCGACACCACTGAAGCTTTCTTT
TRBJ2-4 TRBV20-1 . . CSAGPPAQNIQYF TGCAGTGCTGGCCCACCAGCTCAAAACATTCAGTACTTC
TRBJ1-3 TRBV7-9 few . CASSLVEGPGTIYF TGTGCCAGCAGCTTAGTAGAGGGTCCTGGCACCATATATTTT
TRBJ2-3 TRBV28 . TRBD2 CASTGGAGDTQYF TGTGCCAGCACCGGGGGGGCGGGAGATACGCAGTATTTT
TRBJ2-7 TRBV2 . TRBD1 CASMQGALRYEQYF TGTGCCAGCATGCAGGGGGCGCTTCGATACGAGCAGTACTTC
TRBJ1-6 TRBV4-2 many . CASSQEYAGRSSPLHF TGTGCCAGCAGCCAAGAATATGCAGGCAGGAGTTCACCCCTCCACTTT
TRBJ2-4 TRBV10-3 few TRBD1 CAISDNRGSNIQYF TGTGCCATCAGTGATAACAGGGGGTCCAACATTCAGTACTTC
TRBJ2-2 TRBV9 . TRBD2 CASSVDGLAAGELFF TGTGCCAGCAGCGTAGATGGACTAGCGGCCGGGGAGCTGTTTTTT
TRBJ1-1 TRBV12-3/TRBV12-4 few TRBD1 CASSWTGTGNTEAFF TGTGCCAGCAGTTGGACCGGGACAGGGAACACTGAAGCTTTCTTT
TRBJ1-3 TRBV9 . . CASSVGTASGNTIYF TGTGCCAGCAGCGTAGGGACGGCCTCTGGAAACACCATATATTTT
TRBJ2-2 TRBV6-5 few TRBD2 CASSYQPSGTSIVGELFF TGTGCCAGCAGTTACCAACCATCCGGGACTAGCATCGTCGGGGAGCTGTTTTTT
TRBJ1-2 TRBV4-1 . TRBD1 CASSRGQNGYTF TGCGCCAGCAGCAGGGGGCAAAATGGCTACACCTTC